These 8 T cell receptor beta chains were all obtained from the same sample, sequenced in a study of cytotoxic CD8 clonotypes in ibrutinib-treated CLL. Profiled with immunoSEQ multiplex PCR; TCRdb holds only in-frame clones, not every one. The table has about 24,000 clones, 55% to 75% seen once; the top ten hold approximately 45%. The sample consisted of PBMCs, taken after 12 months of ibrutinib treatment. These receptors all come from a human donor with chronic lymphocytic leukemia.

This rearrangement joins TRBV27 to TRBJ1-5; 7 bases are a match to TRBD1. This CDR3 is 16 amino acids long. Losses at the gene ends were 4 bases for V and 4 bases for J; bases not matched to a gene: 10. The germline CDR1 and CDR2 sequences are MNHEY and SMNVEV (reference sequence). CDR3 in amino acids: CASSSKTGQWNQPQHF. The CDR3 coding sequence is TGTGCCAGCAGTTCTAAGACAGGGCAATGGAATCAGCCCCAGCATTTT.

The DNA of the CDR3 is TGTGCCAGCAGCCAGCGGGGGGCCAGGGCCAAAAACATTCAGTACTTC. It is translated as CASSQRGARAKNIQYF. The rearrangement links TRBV2 to TRBJ2-4, with 9 bases lining up with TRBD2. The trim removed 6 bases at V and 1 base at J, leaving 7 bases unmatched. The CDR3 extends over 16 amino acids. CDR1 SNHLY and CDR2 FYNNEI come from the germline V gene.

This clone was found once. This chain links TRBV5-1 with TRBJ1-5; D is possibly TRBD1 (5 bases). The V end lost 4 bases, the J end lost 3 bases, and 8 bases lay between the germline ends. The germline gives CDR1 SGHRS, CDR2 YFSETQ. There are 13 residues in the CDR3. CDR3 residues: CASSPGINQPQHF. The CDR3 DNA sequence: TGCGCCAGCAGCCCAGGGATCAATCAGCCCCAGCATTTT.

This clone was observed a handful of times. CDR3: CASSRGRTYEQYF. The CDR3 DNA sequence: TGTGCCAGCAGCAGGGGACGGACGTACGAGCAGTACTTC. The chain couples TRBV6-5 to TRBJ2-7; D is possibly TRBD1 (6 bases). Germline-derived CDR1 and CDR2 are MNHEY and SVGAGI. Trimming cost V 6 bases and J 4 bases, with 13 bases left between them. The CDR3 runs to 13 residues.

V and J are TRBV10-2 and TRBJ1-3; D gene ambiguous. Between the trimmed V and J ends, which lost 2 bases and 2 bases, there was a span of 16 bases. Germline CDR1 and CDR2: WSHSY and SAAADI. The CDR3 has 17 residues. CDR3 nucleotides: TGCGCCAGCAGTGAGACGGGAGGCCAGAGAGCTGGAAACACCATATATTTT. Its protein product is CASSETGGQRAGNTIYF.

CDR3: CASSSGQGVYGYTF. The CDR3 DNA sequence: TGTGCCAGCAGTTCGGGACAGGGGGTCTATGGCTACACCTTC. The rearrangement uses TRBV6-5 and TRBJ1-2; 11 bases line up with TRBD1. V lost 4 bases to trimming and J lost 4 bases; unmatched junction nucleotides: 2. CDR1 and CDR2 (germline): MNHEY, SVGAGI. The CDR3 is 14 residues long.

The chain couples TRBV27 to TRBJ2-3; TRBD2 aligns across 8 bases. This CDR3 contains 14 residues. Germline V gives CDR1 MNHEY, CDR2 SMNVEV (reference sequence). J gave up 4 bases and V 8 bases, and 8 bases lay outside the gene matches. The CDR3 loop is CASRRGGNADTQYF. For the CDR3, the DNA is TGTGCCAGCCGACGGGGGGGGAACGCAGATACGCAGTATTTT.

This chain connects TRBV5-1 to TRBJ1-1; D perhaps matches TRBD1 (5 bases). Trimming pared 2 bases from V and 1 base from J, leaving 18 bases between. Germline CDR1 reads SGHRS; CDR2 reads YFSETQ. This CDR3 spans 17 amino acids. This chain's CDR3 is CASSFAAGTGANTEAFF. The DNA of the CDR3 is TGCGCCAGCAGCTTCGCAGCAGGGACTGGGGCGAACACTGAAGCTTTCTTT.